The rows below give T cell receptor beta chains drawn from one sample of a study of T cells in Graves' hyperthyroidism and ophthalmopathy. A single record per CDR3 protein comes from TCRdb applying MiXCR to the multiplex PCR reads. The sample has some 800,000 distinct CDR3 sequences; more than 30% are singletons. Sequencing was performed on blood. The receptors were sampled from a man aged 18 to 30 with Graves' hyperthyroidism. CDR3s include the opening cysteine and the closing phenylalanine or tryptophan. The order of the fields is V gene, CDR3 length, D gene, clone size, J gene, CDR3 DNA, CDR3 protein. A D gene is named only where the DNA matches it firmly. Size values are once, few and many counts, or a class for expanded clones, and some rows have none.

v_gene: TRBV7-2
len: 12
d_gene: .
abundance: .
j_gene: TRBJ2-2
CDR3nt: TGCGCCAGCAGTCGGGTTATCGGGGAGCTGTTTTTT
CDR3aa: CASSRVIGELFF

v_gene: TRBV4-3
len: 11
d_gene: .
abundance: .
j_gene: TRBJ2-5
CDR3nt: TGCGCCAGCAGCCATTTCCAGACCCAGTACTTC
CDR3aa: CASSHFQTQYF

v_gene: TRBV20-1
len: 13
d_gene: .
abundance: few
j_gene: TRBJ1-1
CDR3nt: TGCAGTGCTAGAGCCCTGGGGAACACTGAAGCTTTCTTT
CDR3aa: CSARALGNTEAFF

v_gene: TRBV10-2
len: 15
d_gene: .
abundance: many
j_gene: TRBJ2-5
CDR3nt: TGCGCCAGCAGTGAGGTGGGACATAGCGAGGAGACCCAGTACTTC
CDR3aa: CASSEVGHSEETQYF

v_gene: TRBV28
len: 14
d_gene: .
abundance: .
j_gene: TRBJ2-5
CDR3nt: TGTGCCAGTCTCGGGTACAGATCCCAAGAGACCCAGTACTTC
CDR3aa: CASLGYRSQETQYF

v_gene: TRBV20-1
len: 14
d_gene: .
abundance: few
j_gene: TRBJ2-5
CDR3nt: TGCAGTGCTCGCGTTGGGAGTCCGATAGAGACCCAGTACTTC
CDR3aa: CSARVGSPIETQYF

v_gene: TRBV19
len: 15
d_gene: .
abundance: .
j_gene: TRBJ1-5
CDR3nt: TGTGCCAGTAGTATAGCCCAGGGACTAAATCAGTCCCAGCATTTT
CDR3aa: CASSIAQGLNQSQHF

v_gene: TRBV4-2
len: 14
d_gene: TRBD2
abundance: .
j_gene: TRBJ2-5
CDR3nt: TGTGCCAGCAGCCAAGATGGACTAGGAGAGACCCAGTACTTC
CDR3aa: CASSQDGLGETQYF

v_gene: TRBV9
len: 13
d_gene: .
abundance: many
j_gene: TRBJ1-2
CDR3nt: TGTGCCAGCAGCGCAGATTCGGGGTATGGCTACACCTTC
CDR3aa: CASSADSGYGYTF

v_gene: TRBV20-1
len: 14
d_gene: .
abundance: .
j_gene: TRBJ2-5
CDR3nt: TGCAGTGCTAGGGAGCGGGACAGACAAGAGACCCAGTACTTC
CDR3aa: CSARERDRQETQYF

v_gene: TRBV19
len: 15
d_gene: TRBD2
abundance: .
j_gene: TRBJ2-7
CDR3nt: TGTGCCAGTAGTTTAGCGGGGGGCGACATCGACGAGCAGTACTTC
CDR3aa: CASSLAGGDIDEQYF

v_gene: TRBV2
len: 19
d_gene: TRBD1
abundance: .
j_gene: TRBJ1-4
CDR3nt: TGTGCCAGCAGCACCCGGGACAGGGATTTAGTCGCAACTAATGAAAAACTGTTTTTT
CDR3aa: CASSTRDRDLVATNEKLFF

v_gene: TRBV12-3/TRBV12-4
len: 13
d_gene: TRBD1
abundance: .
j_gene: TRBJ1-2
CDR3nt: TGTGCCAGCAGCCGACAGGGCGCCTATGGCTACACCTTC
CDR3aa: CASSRQGAYGYTF

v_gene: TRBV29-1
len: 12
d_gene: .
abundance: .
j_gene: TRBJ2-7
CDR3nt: TGCAGCTTGGGCAGCGCTACCTACGAGCAGTACTTC
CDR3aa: CSLGSATYEQYF

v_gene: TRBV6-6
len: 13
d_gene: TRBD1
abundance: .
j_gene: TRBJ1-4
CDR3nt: TGTGCCAGCGGGACAGGGGCCGGTGAAAAACTGTTTTTT
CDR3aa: CASGTGAGEKLFF

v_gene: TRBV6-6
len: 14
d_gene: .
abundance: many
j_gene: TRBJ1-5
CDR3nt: TGTGCCAGCAGTTACGCGGGTAGCAGTCAGCCCCAGCATTTT
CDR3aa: CASSYAGSSQPQHF

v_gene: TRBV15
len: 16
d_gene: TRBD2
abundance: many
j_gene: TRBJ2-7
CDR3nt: TGTGCCACCAGCAGAGCCAGCGGGAGCAACAAGGACGAGCAGTACTTC
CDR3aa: CATSRASGSNKDEQYF

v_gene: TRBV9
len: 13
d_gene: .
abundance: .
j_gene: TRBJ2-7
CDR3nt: TGTGCCAGCAGCCCCCAAGGGGACCTTGAGCAGTACTTC
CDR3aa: CASSPQGDLEQYF

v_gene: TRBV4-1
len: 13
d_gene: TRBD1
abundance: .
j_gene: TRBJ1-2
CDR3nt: TGTGCCAGCAGCCAAGAGGGGGCCGGCGGCTACACCTTC
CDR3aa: CASSQEGAGGYTF

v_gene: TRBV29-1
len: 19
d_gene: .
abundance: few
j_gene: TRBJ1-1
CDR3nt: TGCAGCGTTGAAGTCGGACGAACGTCCGACTCGCGGTGGAACACTGAAGCTTTCTTT
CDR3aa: CSVEVGRTSDSRWNTEAFF

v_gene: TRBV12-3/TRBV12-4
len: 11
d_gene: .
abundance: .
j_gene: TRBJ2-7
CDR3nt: TGTGCCAGCAGCCACTCGGGCGAGCAGTACTTC
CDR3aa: CASSHSGEQYF

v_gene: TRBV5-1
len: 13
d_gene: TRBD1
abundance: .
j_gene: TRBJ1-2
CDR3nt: TGCGCCAGCAGCTTGGCAGGGGGACAGGGCTACACCTTC
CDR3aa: CASSLAGGQGYTF

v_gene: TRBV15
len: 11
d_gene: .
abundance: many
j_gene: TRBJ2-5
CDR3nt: TGTGCCACCAGCAATCGAGAGACCCAGTACTTC
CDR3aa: CATSNRETQYF

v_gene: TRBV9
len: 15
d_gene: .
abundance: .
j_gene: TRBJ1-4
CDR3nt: TGTGCCAGCAGCGTAGATCGGGCCGAGGGTGAAAAACTGTTTTTT
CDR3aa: CASSVDRAEGEKLFF

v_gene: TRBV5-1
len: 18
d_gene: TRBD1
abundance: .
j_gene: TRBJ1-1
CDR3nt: TGCGCCAGCAGCCGGGGGGGGACAGGGAATAGGCCTGGCACTGAAGCTTTCTTT
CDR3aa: CASSRGGTGNRPGTEAFF

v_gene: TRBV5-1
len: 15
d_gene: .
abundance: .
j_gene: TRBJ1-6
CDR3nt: TGCGCCAGCAGCTTGGACACCCCCAGAGGGTCACCCCTCCACTTT
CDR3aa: CASSLDTPRGSPLHF

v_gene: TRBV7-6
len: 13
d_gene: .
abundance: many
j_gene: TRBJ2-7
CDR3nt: TGTGCCAGCAGCCCGCGGGACGGCTACGAGCAGTACTTC
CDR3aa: CASSPRDGYEQYF

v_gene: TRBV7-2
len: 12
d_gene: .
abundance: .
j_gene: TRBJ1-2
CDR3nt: TGTGCCAGCAGCACCCAGAGCGGTGGCTACACCTTC
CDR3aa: CASSTQSGGYTF

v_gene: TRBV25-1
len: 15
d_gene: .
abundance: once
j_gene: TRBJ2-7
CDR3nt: TGTGCCAGCAGTTACTCGAGAGTTCCTTCAGGCGAGCAGTACTTC
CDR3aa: CASSYSRVPSGEQYF

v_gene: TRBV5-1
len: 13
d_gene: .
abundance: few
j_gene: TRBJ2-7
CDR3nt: TGCGCCAGCAGCTTGGCTGACAGCGACGAGCAGTACTTC
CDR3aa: CASSLADSDEQYF

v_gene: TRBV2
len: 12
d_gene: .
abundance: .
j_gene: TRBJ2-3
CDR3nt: TGTGCCAGCAGTGATCCAGGGAATACGCAGTATTTT
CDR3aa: CASSDPGNTQYF

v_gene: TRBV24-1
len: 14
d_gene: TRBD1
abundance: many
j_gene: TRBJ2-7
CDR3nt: TGTGCCACCAGTGATTTGGGACAGGGACACGAGCAGTACTTC
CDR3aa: CATSDLGQGHEQYF

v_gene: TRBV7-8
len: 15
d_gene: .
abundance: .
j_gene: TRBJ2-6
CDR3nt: TGTGCCAGCAGACAACAGGTCTCTGGGGCCAACGTCCTGACTTTC
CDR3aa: CASRQQVSGANVLTF

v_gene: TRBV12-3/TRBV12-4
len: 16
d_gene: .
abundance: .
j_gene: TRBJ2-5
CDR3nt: TGTGCCAGCAGCGCAGTTAGGGGGGGGCCCCAAGAGACCCAGTACTTC
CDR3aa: CASSAVRGGPQETQYF

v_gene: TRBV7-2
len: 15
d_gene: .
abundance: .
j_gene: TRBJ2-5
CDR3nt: TGTGCCAGCAGCTTACCGGGCGGGCTTCAAGAGACCCAGTACTTC
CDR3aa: CASSLPGGLQETQYF

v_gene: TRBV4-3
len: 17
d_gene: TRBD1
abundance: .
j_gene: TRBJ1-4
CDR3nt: TGCGCCAGCAGCCAGGGCCACAGGGGACGGAGAAGTGAAAAACTGTTTTTT
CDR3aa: CASSQGHRGRRSEKLFF

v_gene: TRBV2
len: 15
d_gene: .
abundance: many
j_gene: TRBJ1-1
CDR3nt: TGTGCCAGCAGTGCCGCCCGGGGACGGGGTCCCTTAGCTATCTTT
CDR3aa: CASSAARGRGPLAIF

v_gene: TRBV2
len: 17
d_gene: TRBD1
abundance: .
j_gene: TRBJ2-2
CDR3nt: TGTGCCAGCATCCCGGACAGGACCGGTGGACGCACCGGGGAGCTGTTTTTT
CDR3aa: CASIPDRTGGRTGELFF

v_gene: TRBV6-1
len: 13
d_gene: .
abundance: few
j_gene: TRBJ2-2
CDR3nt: TGTGCCAGCAGCCTCTATGATTCCGGGGAGCTGTTTTTT
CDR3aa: CASSLYDSGELFF